This T cell receptor (beta chain) was captured in a study of human T cells and chemical hapten exposure. TCRdb recomputed calls from the RACE reads with MiXCR, one row per CDR3 protein. The data contain about 190,000 distinct CDR3 sequences, more than 20% of them seen just once; the ten biggest clones take up approximately 2.5%. Regarding time point: patch test 3, about 24 weeks after DPC sensitization. Treatment reported: therapeutic diphenylcyclopropenone sensitization with weekly scalp DPC. J lost 0 bases, V lost 8 bases, and 3 bases had no gene match. The CDR3 extends over 14 amino acids. Germline V lookup: CDR1 SNHLY, CDR2 FYNNEI.

Sequences were derived from whole blood, sampled in connection with sensitization to the hapten diphenylcyclopropenone (DPC). The chain uses TRBV2 and TRBJ2-2; TRBD1 matches 7 bases. This clonotype was sampled from a woman in her thirties or forties with alopecia areata. Some clones in this sample may be carry-over from other donors' samples. The CDR3 loop reads CASDRDANTGELFF. For the CDR3, the DNA is TGTGCCAGCGACAGGGACGCGAACACCGGGGAGCTGTTTTTT.